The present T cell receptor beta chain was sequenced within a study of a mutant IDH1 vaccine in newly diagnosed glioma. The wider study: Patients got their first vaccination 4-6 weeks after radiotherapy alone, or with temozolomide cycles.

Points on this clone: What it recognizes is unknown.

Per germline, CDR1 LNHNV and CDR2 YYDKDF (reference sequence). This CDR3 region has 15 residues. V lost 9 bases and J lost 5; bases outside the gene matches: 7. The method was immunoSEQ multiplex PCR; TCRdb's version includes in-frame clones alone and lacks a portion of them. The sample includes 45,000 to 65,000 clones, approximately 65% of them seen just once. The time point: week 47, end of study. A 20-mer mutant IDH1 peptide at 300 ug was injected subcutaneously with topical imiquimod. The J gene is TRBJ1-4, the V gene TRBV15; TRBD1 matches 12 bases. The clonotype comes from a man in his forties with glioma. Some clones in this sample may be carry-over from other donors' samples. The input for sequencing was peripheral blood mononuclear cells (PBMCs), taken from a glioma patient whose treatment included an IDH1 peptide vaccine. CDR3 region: CATSRDRGRNEKLFF. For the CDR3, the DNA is TGTGCCACGTCCCGGGACAGGGGGCGGAATGAAAAACTGTTTTTT.